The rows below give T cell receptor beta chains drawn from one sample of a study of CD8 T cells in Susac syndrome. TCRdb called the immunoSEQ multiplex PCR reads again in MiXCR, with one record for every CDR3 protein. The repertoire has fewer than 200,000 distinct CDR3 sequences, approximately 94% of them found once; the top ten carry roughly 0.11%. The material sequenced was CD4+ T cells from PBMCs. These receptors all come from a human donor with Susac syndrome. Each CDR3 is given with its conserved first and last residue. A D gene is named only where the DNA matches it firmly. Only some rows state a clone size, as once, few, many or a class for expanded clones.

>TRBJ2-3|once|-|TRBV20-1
CSARDAGRRDTQYF
TGCAGTGCTAGAGATGCGGGGCGGAGAGATACGCAGTATTTT
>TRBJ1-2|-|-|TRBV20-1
CSARATGPGRGRANYGYTF
TGCAGTGCTAGAGCTACAGGACCAGGAAGGGGAAGGGCTAACTATGGCTACACCTTC
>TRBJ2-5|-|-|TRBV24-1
CATSDGAGETQYF
TGTGCCACCAGTGACGGCGCCGGCGAGACCCAGTACTTC
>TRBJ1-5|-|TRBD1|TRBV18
CASSPPGGQGASQPQHF
TGTGCCAGCTCACCACCGGGGGGACAGGGGGCTAGTCAGCCCCAGCATTTT
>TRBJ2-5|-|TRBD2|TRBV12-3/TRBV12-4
CASSLGRTSGAETQYF
TGTGCCAGCAGTTTAGGCAGGACTAGCGGGGCCGAGACCCAGTACTTC
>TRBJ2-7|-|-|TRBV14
CASSQDSEGGQYF
TGTGCCAGCAGCCAAGATTCGGAGGGGGGGCAGTACTTC
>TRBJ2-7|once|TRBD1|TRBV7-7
CASSHGTGVEVEQYF
TGTGCCAGCAGCCACGGGACAGGGGTTGAGGTGGAGCAGTACTTC
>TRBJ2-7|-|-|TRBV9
CASSVVSVGGAYEQYF
TGTGCCAGCAGCGTAGTTTCCGTTGGGGGTGCCTACGAGCAGTACTTC
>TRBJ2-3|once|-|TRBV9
CASSVDVGDTQYF
TGTGCCAGCAGCGTAGACGTGGGGGATACGCAGTATTTT
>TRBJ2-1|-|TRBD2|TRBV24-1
CATSDPGTSGGGEQFF
TGTGCCACCAGTGACCCCGGGACTAGCGGGGGGGGTGAGCAGTTCTTC
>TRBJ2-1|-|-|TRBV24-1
CATSDSGAGVFEGEQFF
TGTGCCACCAGTGATTCCGGGGCCGGGGTATTCGAAGGTGAGCAGTTCTTC
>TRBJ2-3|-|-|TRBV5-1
CASSLHPADTQYF
TGCGCCAGCAGCCTCCATCCGGCAGATACGCAGTATTTT
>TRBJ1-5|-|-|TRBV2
CASSPGSDQPQHF
TGTGCCAGCAGTCCTGGGTCGGATCAGCCCCAGCATTTT
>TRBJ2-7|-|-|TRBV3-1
CASSPWGRQDEQYF
TGTGCCAGCAGCCCCTGGGGAAGACAGGACGAGCAGTACTTC
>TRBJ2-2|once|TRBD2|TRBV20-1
CSATSGGTGELFF
TGCAGTGCTACTAGCGGGGGCACCGGGGAGCTGTTTTTT
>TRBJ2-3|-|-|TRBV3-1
CASSLKAEDTQYF
TGTGCCAGCAGCCTAAAAGCGGAAGATACGCAGTATTTT
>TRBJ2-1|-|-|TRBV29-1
CSVEGGLANEQFF
TGCAGCGTTGAGGGGGGGCTGGCCAATGAGCAGTTCTTC
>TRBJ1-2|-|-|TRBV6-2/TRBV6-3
CASSRQAAMDGYTF
TGTGCCAGCAGCAGGCAGGCAGCCATGGATGGCTACACCTTC
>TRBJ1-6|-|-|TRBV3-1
CASSQGSQSSPLHF
TGTGCCAGCAGCCAAGGCAGTCAGAGCTCACCCCTCCACTTT
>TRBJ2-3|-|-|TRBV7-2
CASSWGGTDTQYF
TGTGCCAGCAGCTGGGGGGGCACAGATACGCAGTATTTT
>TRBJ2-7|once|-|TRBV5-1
CASSRLEGTYEQYF
TGCGCCAGCAGCCGACTTGAGGGTACCTACGAGCAGTACTTC
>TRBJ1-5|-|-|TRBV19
CASSKDIDQPQHF
TGTGCCAGTAGTAAGGACATTGATCAGCCCCAGCATTTT
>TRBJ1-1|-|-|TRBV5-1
CASSFTRGGPSEAFF
TGCGCCAGCAGCTTTACCAGGGGAGGCCCCTCTGAAGCTTTCTTT
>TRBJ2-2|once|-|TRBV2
CASSGDAANTGELFF
TGTGCCAGCAGTGGAGACGCTGCGAACACCGGGGAGCTGTTTTTT
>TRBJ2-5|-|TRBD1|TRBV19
CASSIRGGQGQETQYF
TGTGCCAGTAGTATAAGGGGAGGACAGGGCCAAGAGACCCAGTACTTC
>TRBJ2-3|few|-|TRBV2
CASSVRTATTDTQYF
TGTGCCAGCAGTGTTAGGACGGCTACCACAGATACGCAGTATTTT
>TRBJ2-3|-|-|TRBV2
CASTADTDTQYF
TGTGCCAGCACAGCGGACACAGATACGCAGTATTTT
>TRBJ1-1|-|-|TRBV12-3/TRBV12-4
CASSLTRQVGTEAFF
TGTGCCAGCAGTTTAACAAGACAGGTGGGCACTGAAGCTTTCTTT
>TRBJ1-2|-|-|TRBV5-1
CASSEDLYGYTF
TGCGCCAGCAGCGAGGACCTCTATGGCTACACCTTC
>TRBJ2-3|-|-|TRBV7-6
CASSLAGARTDTQYF
TGTGCCAGCAGCTTAGCGGGGGCCCGCACAGATACGCAGTATTTT
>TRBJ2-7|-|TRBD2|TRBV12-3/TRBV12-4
CASSTLDGGSDYEQYF
TGTGCCAGCAGTACCTTGGACGGGGGGTCGGACTACGAGCAGTACTTC
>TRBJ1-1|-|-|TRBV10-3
CAISAGDTEAFF
TGTGCCATCAGTGCGGGTGACACTGAAGCTTTCTTT
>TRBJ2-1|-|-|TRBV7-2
CASKRGGSYNEQFF
TGTGCCAGCAAGAGGGGGGGCTCCTACAATGAGCAGTTCTTC
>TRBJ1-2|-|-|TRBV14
CASSQELRNGYTF
TGTGCCAGCAGCCAAGAGCTACGGAATGGCTACACCTTC
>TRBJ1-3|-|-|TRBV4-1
CASSQDLGGSGNTIYF
TGCGCCAGCAGCCAAGATCTCGGCGGCTCTGGAAACACCATATATTTT
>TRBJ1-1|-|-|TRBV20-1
CSARVPGTEAFF
TGCAGTGCTAGGGTACCAGGAACTGAAGCTTTCTTT
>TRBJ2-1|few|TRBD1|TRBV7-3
CASSLSGQVDNEQFF
TGTGCCAGCAGCTTATCGGGACAGGTCGACAATGAGCAGTTCTTC
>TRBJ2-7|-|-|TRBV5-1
CASRDSDYEQYF
TGCGCCAGCAGGGACAGCGACTACGAGCAGTACTTC
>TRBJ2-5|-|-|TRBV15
CATSRGGAIQETQYF
TGTGCCACCAGCAGAGGGGGGGCCATACAAGAGACCCAGTACTTC
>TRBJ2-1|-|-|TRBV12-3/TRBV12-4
CASRTQAGDYPNEQFF
TGTGCCAGCAGGACCCAGGCCGGGGATTACCCCAATGAGCAGTTCTTC
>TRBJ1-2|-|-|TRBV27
CASKTGFYGYTF
TGTGCCAGCAAGACAGGCTTCTATGGCTACACCTTC
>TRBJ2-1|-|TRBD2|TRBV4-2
CASSPLFSGSSYNEQFF
TGTGCCAGCAGCCCCCTTTTCAGCGGGAGCTCCTACAATGAGCAGTTCTTC
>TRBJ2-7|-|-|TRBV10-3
CAISDQGGSYEQYF
TGTGCCATCAGTGACCAGGGCGGGTCCTACGAGCAGTACTTC
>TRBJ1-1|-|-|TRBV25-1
CASSKRAGNTEAFF
TGTGCCAGCAGTAAAAGGGCGGGGAACACTGAAGCTTTCTTT
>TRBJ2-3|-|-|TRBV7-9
CASSSPQGSDTQYF
TGTGCCAGCAGCTCACCACAGGGCTCAGATACGCAGTATTTT
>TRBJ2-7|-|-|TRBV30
CAWRVMRDSYEQYF
TGTGCCTGGAGGGTGATGCGAGACTCCTACGAGCAGTACTTC
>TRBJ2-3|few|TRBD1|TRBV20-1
CSATPGTGAQNTQYF
TGCAGTGCTACCCCCGGGACAGGGGCGCAGAATACGCAGTATTTT
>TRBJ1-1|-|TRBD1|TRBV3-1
CASRSQGSEAFF
TGTGCCAGCAGGTCACAGGGGTCTGAAGCTTTCTTT
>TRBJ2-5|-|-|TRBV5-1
CASSLPSLSMAQETQYF
TGCGCCAGCAGCTTGCCGAGCCTCTCCATGGCGCAAGAGACCCAGTACTTC
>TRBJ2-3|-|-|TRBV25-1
CASSELRPRSTDTQYF
TGTGCCAGCAGTGAACTCAGACCTCGGTCCACAGATACGCAGTATTTT
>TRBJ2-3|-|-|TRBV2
CASSVGLLQGTDTQYF
TGTGCCAGCAGTGTGGGGCTACTACAGGGCACAGATACGCAGTATTTT
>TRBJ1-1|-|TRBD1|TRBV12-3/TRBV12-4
CASSSTGVIAFF
TGTGCCAGCAGTTCCACAGGGGTTATCGCTTTCTTT
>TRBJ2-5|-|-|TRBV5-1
CASSLLQGKGTQYF
TGCGCCAGCAGCTTGTTGCAGGGAAAAGGGACCCAGTACTTC
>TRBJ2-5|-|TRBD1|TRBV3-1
CASSRTGGSRETQYF
TGTGCCAGCAGCCGGACAGGGGGTAGTAGAGAGACCCAGTACTTC
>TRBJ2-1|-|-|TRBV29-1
CSVEGSYNEQFF
TGCAGCGTTGAGGGGTCCTACAATGAGCAGTTCTTC
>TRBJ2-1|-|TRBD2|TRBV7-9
CASSSWTSEDEQFF
TGTGCCAGCAGCTCTTGGACTAGCGAGGATGAGCAGTTCTTC
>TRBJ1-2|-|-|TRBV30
CAWSPGTRAAYGYTF
TGTGCCTGGAGTCCCGGGACGCGGGCTGCTTATGGCTACACCTTC
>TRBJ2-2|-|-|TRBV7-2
CASSLRMGTGELFF
TGTGCCAGCAGCCTGCGCATGGGCACCGGGGAGCTGTTTTTT